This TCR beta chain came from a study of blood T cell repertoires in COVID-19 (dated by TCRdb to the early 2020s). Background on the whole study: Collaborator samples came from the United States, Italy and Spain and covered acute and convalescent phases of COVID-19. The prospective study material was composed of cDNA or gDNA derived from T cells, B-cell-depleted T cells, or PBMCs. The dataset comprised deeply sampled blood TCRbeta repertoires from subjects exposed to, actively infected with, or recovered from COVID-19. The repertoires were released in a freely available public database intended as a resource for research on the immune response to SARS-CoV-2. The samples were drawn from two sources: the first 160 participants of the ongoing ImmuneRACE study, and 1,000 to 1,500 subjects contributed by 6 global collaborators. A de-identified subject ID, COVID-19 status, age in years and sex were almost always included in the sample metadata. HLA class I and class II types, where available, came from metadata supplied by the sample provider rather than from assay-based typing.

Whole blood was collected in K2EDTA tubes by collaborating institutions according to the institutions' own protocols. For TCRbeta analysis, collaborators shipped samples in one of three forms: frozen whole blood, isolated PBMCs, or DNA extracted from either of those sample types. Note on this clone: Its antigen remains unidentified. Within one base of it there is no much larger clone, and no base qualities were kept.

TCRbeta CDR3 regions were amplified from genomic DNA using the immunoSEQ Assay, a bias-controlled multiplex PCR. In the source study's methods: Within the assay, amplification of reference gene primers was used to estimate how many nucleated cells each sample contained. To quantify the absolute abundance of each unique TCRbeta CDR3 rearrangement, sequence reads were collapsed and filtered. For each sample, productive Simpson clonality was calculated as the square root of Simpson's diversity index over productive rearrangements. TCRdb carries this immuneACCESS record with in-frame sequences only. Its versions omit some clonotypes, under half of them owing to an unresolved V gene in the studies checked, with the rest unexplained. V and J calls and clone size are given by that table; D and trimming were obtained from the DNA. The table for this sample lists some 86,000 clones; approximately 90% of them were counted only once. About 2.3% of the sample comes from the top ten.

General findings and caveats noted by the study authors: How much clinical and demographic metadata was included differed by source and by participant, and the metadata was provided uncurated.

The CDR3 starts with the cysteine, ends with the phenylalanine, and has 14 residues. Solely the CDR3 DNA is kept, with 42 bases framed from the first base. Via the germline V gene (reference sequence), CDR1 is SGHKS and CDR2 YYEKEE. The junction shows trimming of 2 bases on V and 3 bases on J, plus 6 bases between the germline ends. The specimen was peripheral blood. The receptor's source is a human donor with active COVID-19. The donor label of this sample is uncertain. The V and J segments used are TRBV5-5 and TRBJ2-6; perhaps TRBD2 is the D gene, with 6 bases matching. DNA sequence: TGTGCCAGCAGCTTCGGGGGTGGGGCCAACGTCCTGACTTTC. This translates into CASSFGGGANVLTF.